This T cell receptor (beta chain) was found in a study of human T cells and chemical hapten exposure. Stated time point: patch test 1, 2 weeks after DPC sensitization. Specified treatment: therapeutic diphenylcyclopropenone sensitization with weekly scalp DPC. The authors extracted total RNA from unfractionated whole blood. This clonotype appeared a few times. Germline V lookup: CDR1 SGHTA, CDR2 FQGNSA. This CDR3 is built from 14 residues. Trimming shortened V by 4 bases and J by 2 bases, and 8 bases separated the two germline ends. TCRdb redid the calling of the RACE reads with MiXCR, one entry per CDR3 protein. The sample lists about 120,000 distinct CDR3 sequences, about 12% occurring once.

This rearrangement joins TRBV7-2 to TRBJ2-2, with D perhaps TRBD1 (5 bases). Specimen: whole blood, collected in connection with sensitization to the hapten diphenylcyclopropenone (DPC). The sequence derives from a woman between 50 and 59 years old with alopecia areata. Some clones in this sample may be carry-over from other donors' samples. The CDR3 nucleotides read TGTGCCAGCAGCTCCGACAGAAACACCGGGGAGCTGTTTTTT. Protein product: CASSSDRNTGELFF.